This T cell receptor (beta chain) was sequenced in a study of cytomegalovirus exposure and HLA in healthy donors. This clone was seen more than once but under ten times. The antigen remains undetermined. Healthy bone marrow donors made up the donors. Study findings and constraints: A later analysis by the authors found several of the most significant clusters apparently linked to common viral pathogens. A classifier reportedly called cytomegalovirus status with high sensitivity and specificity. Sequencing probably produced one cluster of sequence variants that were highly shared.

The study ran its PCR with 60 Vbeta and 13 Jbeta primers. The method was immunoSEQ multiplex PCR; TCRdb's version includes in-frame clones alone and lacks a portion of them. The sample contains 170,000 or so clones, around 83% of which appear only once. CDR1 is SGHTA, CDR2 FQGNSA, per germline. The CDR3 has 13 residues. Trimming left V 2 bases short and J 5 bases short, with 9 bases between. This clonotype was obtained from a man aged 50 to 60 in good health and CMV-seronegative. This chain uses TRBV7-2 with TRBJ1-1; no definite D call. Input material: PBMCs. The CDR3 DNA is TGTGCCAGCAGCTTATCTTACGGGACTGAAGCTTTCTTT. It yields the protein CASSLSYGTEAFF.